This TCR beta chain was recorded in a study of cytomegalovirus exposure and HLA in healthy donors. Study outcomes and limitations: In vitro experiments confirmed that three CMV-associated chains were specific for CMV antigens.

CDR3 size: 14 residues. Per germline, CDR1 SGHNT and CDR2 YYREEE (reference sequence). Trimming at V came to 4 bases and at J to 10 bases, leaving 7 bases not matched to a gene. The primer mix had 60 Vbeta and 13 Jbeta primers. Assay: immunoSEQ multiplex PCR; the TCRdb copy retains only in-frame clones and omits some. Among about 88,000 clones listed, approximately 79% were seen once. As regards this clone: Its target is unknown.

The TCR comes from a young man in good health and CMV-seronegative. This rearrangement joins TRBV5-4 to TRBJ1-4; 10 bases align to TRBD1. The sequenced sample consisted of PBMCs. CDR3 in DNA: TGTGCCAGCAGCCGGGACAGGGGATATCGAAAACTGTTTTTT. Its protein product is CASSRDRGYRKLFF. Filled out from reference TRBV5-4 and TRBJ1-4, the complete variable domain reads ETGVTQSPTHLIKTRGQQVTLRCSSQSGHNTVSWYQQALGQGPQFIFQYYREEENGRGNFPPRFSGLQFPNYSSELNVNALELDDSALYLCASSRDRGYRKLFFGSGTQLSVL.